This T cell receptor beta chain emerged from a study of cytomegalovirus exposure and HLA in healthy donors. Study-level points and caveats: Listed as cytomegalovirus-associated were 150 or so TCR beta chains. Most TCR sequences showed up rarely, but some public TCRs showed up in many donors. Researchers reported from a later analysis that most CMV-associated TCR beta chains appeared HLA-restricted. Excluded were some V segments that proved indistinguishable, including TRBV6-2 and TRBV6-3.

Note on this clone: Its antigen is still unknown.

The CDR3 totals 15 residues. Per the germline V gene, CDR1 is SGHTA and CDR2 is FQGNSA. V was shortened by 3 bases and J by 0 bases, with 6 bases between the two germline ends. 60 Vbeta and 13 Jbeta primers were used in PCR. Libraries were prepared by immunoSEQ multiplex PCR; TCRdb keeps only in-frame clonotypes and omits some of them. Here the sample spans roughly 170,000 clones, around 83% being singletons. The chain carries TRBV7-2 and TRBJ2-6; D remains unclear. The specimen was PBMCs. This TCR came from a man aged 45-65 years in good health and CMV-seronegative. The CDR3 is CASSFLRSGANVLTF. The CDR3 coding sequence is TGTGCCAGCAGCTTTCTCCGCTCTGGGGCCAACGTCCTGACTTTC.